The clone carrying this T cell receptor beta chain was found a few times. Germline CDR1 and CDR2: SGHDN and FVKESK. The J segment lost 3 bases and the V segment lost 3 bases, leaving 4 bases of the junction unmatched. The CDR3 extends over 15 amino acids. The data derive from a study of cytomegalovirus exposure and HLA in healthy donors. Amplification used 60 Vbeta primers and 13 Jbeta primers. Profiling relied on immunoSEQ multiplex PCR, and the TCRdb table lists in-frame clones only, not all of them. The sample gives 100,000 to 150,000 clones, roughly 77% of which show up once; under 7% is in the top ten.

Sequencing was performed on PBMCs. This receptor was taken from a woman between 40 and 50 years old in good health and CMV-seropositive. The gene calls are TRBV14 and TRBJ2-7; 11 bases are a match to TRBD2. CDR3 nucleotide sequence: TGTGCCAGCAGCCAGCTACTAGCGGGGGTCTACGAGCAGTACTTC. Its translation is CASSQLLAGVYEQYF.